The 2 T cell receptor beta chains below were found in one sample sequenced in a study of regulatory T cells in long-lasting Graves disease. The time point here: newly diagnosed GD, antithyroid drugs for less than 3 months. Researchers made the TCR library from RNA that was extracted from PBMCs. iRepertoire HTBI primers and Arm-PCR of CDR3 regions built TCR beta libraries. From the multiplex PCR reads, TCRdb called clonotypes with MiXCR, one entry per CDR3 protein. The sample records 400,000 to 450,000 distinct CDR3 sequences, under 15% being singletons. The data were also submitted as part of a second study, on T cells in Graves' hyperthyroidism and ophthalmopathy.

Material: peripheral blood mononuclear cells (PBMCs), obtained at new diagnosis, from a patient treated with antithyroid drugs. These receptors originate from a woman in her twenties or thirties with Graves disease.

V is TRBV5-1 and J is TRBJ2-7; 8 bases map to TRBD2. Germline assignment: CDR1 SGHRS and CDR2 YFSETQ. This CDR3 has 15 amino acids. The trim removed 4 bases at V and 4 bases at J, leaving 10 bases unmatched. This CDR3 is CASSLDPGLGYEQYF. CDR3 bases: TGCGCCAGCAGCCTAGATCCGGGACTAGGGTACGAGCAGTACTTC.

For this clonotype: A much larger clone lies one base from this, so it may be a read error. The rearrangement uses TRBV6-1 and TRBJ2-7; 7 bases line up with TRBD1. Per germline, CDR1 MNHNS and CDR2 SASEGT. Trimming at V came to 5 bases and at J to 0 bases, leaving 7 bases not matched to a gene. There are 15 residues in the CDR3. CDR3 in DNA: TGTGCCAGCAGTACCCAGGACAGGAGCTCCTACGAGCAGTACTTC. Protein product: CASSTQDRSSYEQYF.